This T cell receptor beta chain was profiled in a study of regulatory T cells in long-lasting Graves disease. For the study at large: To qualify as persistent, Graves' disease required over 5 years of antithyroid drugs with positive TSH receptor antibodies. Study-level results: Those with persistent disease had in common more public clonotypes (fewer than 3,000) than new patients (about 970). Less diverse TCR repertoires were seen in persistent Graves' patients than in newly diagnosed ones.

Many counts were recorded for this clonotype. Its antigen is currently unknown. Arm-PCR of CDR3 regions with iRepertoire HTBI primers generated TCR beta libraries. TCRdb ran MiXCR on the multiplex PCR reads and lists one entry per CDR3 protein. The repertoire holds roughly 400,000 distinct CDR3 sequences, with more than 20% as singletons. Time point meaning: persistent/refractory GD, antithyroid drugs over 5 years with positive TRAb. From PBMCs, RNA was extracted and then used to make the TCR library. By American Thyroid Association guidelines, Graves' disease was diagnosed in the cohort. Per the germline V gene, CDR1 is MNHEY and CDR2 is SVGAGI. The CDR3 consists of 16 residues. Trimming took off 0 bases at V and 2 bases at J, with 13 bases between the two ends.

The sample was peripheral blood mononuclear cells (PBMCs), taken when the disease was refractory, from a patient treated with antithyroid drugs. This rearrangement joins TRBV6-5 to TRBJ2-5, with D uncertain. The sequence was collected from a female donor with Graves disease. The CDR3: CASSYSISVTQETQYF. CDR3 in DNA: TGTGCCAGCAGTTACTCGATCTCGGTTACTCAAGAGACCCAGTACTTC.